This TCR beta chain was sequenced during a study of regulatory and conventional T cells in breast cancer. One entry per CDR3 protein results from TCRdb running MiXCR on the PCR reads. The repertoire holds some 16,000 distinct CDR3 sequences, with more than 30% as singletons. As for this clonotype: This may come from a read error, since a much larger clone is one base off.

In germline, CDR1 is ENHRY, CDR2 SYGVKD. CDR3 length: 13 amino acids. Deletions cut 2 bases from V and 5 bases from J, with 10 bases between. J is TRBJ2-7 and V is TRBV10-3, with D uncertain. Source material: conventional T cells from blood. This TCR derives from a female donor in good health. The CDR3 sequence: CAISEQTSHEQYF. CDR3 sequence (DNA): TGTGCCATCAGTGAGCAGACATCCCACGAGCAGTACTTC.